This T cell receptor (beta chain) was recorded in a study of blood T cell repertoires in COVID-19. In the authors' workflow: Counts of nucleated cells, estimated from reference gene primer amplification, were obtained. The protocol was immunoSEQ multiplex PCR, while the TCRdb copy is restricted to in-frame clones and leaves out a portion. V, J and clone size were drawn from that table, and D and trimming were deduced from the DNA. This table has about 77,000 clones, approximately 80% appearing once. Trimming pared 1 base from V and 0 bases from J, leaving 10 bases between. Per germline, CDR1 SGHRS and CDR2 YFSETQ. The CDR3 contains 15 residues.

Input material: peripheral blood. The chain employs TRBV5-1 and TRBJ1-1, with D perhaps TRBD1 (6 bases). This TCR came from a woman between 70 and 85 years old with acute or convalescent COVID-19. The CDR3 coding sequence is TGCGCCAGCAGCTTGTTGGGGGCGCTGAACACTGAAGCTTTCTTT. Amino acids: CASSLLGALNTEAFF.